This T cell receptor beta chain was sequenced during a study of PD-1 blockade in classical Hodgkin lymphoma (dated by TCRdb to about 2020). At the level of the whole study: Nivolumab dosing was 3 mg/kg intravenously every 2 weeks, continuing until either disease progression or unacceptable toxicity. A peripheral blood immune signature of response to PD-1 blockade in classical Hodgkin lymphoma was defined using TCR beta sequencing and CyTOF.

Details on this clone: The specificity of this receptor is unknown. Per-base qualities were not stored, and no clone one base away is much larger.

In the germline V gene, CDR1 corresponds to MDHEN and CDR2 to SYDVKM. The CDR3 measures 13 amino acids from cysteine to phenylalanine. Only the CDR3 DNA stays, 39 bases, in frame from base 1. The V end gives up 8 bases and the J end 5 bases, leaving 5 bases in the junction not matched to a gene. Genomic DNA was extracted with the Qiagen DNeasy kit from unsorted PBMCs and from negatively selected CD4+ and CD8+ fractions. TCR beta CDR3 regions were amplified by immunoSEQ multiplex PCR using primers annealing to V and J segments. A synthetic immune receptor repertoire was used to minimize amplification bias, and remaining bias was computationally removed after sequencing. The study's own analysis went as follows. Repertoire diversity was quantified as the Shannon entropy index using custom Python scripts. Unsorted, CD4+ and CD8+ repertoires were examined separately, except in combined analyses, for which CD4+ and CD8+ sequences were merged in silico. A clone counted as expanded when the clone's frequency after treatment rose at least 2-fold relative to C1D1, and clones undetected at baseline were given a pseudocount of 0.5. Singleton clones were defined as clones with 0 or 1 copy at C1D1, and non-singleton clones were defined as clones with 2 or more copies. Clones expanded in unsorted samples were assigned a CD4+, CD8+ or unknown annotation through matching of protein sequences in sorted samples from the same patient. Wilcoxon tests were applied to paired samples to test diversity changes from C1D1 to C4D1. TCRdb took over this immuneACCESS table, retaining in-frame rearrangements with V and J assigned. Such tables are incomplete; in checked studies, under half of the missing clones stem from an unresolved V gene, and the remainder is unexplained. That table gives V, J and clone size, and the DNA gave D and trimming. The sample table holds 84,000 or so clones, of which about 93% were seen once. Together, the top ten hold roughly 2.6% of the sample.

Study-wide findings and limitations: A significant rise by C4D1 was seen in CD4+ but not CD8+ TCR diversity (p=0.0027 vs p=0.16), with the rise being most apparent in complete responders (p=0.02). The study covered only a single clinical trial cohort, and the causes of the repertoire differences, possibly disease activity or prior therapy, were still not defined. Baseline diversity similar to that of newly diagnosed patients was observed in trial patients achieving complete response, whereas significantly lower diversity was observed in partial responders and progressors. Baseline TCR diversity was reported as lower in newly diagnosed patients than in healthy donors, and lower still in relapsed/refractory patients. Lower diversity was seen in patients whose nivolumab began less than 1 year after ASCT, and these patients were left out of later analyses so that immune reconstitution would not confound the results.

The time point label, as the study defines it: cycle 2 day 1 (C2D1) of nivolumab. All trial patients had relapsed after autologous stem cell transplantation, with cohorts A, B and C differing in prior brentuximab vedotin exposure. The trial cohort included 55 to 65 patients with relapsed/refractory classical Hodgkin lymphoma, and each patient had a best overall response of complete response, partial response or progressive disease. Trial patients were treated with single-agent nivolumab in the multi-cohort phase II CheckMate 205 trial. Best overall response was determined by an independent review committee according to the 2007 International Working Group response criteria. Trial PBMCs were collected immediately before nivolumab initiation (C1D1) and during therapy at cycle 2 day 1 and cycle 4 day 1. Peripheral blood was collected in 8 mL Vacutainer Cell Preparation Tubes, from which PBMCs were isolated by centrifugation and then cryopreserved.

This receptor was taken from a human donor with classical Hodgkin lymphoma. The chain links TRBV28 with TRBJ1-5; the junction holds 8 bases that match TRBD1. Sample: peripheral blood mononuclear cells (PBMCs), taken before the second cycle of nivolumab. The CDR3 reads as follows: CASYGQGDQPQHF. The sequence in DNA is TGTGCCAGCTATGGACAGGGCGATCAGCCCCAGCATTTT.